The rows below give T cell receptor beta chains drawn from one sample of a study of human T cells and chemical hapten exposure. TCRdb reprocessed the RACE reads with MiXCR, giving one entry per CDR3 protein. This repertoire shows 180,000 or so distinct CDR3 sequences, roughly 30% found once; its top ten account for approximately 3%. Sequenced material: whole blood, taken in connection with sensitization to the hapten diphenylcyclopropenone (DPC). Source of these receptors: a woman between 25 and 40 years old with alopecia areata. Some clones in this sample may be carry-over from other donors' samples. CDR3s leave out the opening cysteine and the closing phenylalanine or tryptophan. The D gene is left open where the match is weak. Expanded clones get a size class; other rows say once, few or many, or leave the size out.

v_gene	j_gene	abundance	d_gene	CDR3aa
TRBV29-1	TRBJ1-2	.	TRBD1	SVEQGYGYT
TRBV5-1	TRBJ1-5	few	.	ASSLAGDDQPQH
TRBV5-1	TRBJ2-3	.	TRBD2	ASRQAGATDTQY
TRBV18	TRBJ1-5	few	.	ASSPPNGNGPQH
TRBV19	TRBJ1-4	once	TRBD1	ASNTGQENEKLF
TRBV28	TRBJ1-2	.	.	ASNEWVAGALYGYT
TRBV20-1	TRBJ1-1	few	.	SARTANTEAF
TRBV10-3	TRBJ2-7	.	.	AISGGLSAYEQY
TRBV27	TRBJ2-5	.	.	ASRAYAGGRETQY
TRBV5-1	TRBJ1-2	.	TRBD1	ASSLYGTGNYGYT
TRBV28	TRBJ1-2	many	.	ASSSQPDTDGYT
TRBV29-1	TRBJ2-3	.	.	SVDRGDTQY
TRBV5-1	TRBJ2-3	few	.	ASNPGDADTQY
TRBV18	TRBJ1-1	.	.	ASSRVAVDTEAF
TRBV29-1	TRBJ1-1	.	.	SVQQGGEAF
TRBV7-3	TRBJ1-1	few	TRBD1	ASAKGQGSTTEAF
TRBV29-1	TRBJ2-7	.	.	SVELVHEQY
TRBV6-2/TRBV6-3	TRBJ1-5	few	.	ASSYGWGNQPQH
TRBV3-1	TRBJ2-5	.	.	ASSHPRGSVETQY
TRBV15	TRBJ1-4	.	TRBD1	ATSRGQGGEEKLF
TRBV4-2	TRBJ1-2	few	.	ASSQDHQGTFGYT
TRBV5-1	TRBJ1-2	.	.	ASSPSLLNYGYT
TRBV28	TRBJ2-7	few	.	ASSSIPGARNEQY
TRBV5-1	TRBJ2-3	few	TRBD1	ASSFGTGTDTQY
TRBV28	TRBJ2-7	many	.	ASSLPGWGAREQY
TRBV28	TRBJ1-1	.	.	ASSNRTMNTEAF
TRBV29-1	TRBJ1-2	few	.	SVDPQDSGYT
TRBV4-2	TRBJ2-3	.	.	ASSQASLNTDTQY
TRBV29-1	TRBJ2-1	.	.	SVEGPDQRLNEQF
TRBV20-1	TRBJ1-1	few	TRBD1	SARPTGVDTEAF
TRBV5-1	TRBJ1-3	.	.	ASSLESSGNTIY
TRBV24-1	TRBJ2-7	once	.	ATSDPGRAGQY
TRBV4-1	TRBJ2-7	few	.	ASSQDRSGPPYEQY
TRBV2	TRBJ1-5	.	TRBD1	ASNPRGHQPQH
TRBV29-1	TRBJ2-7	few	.	SVAPGPSAYEQY
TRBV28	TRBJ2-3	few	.	ASSPAQGADTQY
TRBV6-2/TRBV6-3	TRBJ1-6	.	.	ASTPSGQGSNSPLH
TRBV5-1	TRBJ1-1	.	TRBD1	ASSIRQGNTEAF
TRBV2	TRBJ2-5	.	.	ANTRGGQETQY
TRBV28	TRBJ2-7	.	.	ASSAPSGTEQY
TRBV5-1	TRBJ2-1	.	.	ASSLEGVGLGDEQF
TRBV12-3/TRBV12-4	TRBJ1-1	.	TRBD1	ASSLDRESTEAF
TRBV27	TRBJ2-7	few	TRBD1	ASSSAGTGSYEQY
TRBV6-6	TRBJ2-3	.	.	ASNSRAAGADTQY
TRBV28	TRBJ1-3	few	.	ASSLESYDTIY
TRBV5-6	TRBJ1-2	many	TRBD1	ASSIGQGEGYT
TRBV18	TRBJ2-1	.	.	ASSPPSPMDEQF
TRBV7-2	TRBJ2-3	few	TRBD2	ASSLQAGSTDTQY
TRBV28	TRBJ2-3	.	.	ASSWSGDTQY
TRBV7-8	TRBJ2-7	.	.	ASSLSSFYEQY
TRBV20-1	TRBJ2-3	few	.	SARESGLGTDTQY
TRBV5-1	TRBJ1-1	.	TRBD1	ASSFDRVNTEAF
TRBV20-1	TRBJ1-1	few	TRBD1	SARTGGPTEAF
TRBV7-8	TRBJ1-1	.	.	ASRLPGIGPNTEAF